The source of this T cell receptor (beta chain) is a study of Ad26.COV2.S vaccination and SARS-CoV-2 variants. Across the whole study: Ad26.COV2.S was injected intramuscularly once or twice, 56 days apart.

Germline V gives CDR1 LGHNA, CDR2 YNFKEQ. Trimming removed 1 base from V and 2 bases from J, with 12 bases in between. The length of the CDR3 is 15 residues. Only in-frame clones appear in the TCRdb table, and some are missing; sequencing was by immunoSEQ multiplex PCR. The data hold a few hundred thousand clones, with roughly 84% observed a single time. Treatment of the sample: roughly 18 received Ad26.COV2.S at low or high dose, single or two shots; roughly five received placebo; per-sample allocation not given. All samples were drawn on day 63, counting from the first vaccine or placebo injection. An adult donor aged 18-55 years was enrolled in Boston. What was given as vaccine was an Ad26 vector encoding Wuhan-strain SARS-CoV-2 spike.

The TCR sequence derives from a person between 18 and 65 years old who received the Ad26.COV2.S COVID-19 vaccine or a placebo. This specimen consisted of peripheral blood, obtained in a trial of Ad26.COV2.S vaccine versus placebo. This chain links TRBV4-2 with TRBJ2-7; no clear D gene. CDR3 coding DNA: TGTGCCAGCAGCCAAGGAGCAGGAACAACCTACGAGCAGTACTTC. As protein: CASSQGAGTTYEQYF.